This T cell receptor beta chain was observed in a study of blood T cell repertoires in COVID-19. The CDR3 runs to 18 residues. Germline V gene lookup returns CDR1 LNHDA and CDR2 SQIVND (reference sequence). Trimming removed 6 bases from V and 4 bases from J, with 28 bases in between. Assay: immunoSEQ multiplex PCR; the TCRdb copy retains only in-frame clones and omits some. The data contain about 130,000 clones, roughly four fifths of them singletons. The V gene is TRBV19, the J gene TRBJ2-7, with D maybe TRBD1 (7 bases). This sequence originates from a man in his fifties or sixties with acute or convalescent COVID-19. The specimen sequenced was peripheral blood. Here the CDR3 reads CASSRDRGGLFRSYEQYF. CDR3 DNA sequence: TGTGCCAGTAGCCGGGACAGAGGGGGGCTTTTTCGGTCATACGAGCAGTACTTC.